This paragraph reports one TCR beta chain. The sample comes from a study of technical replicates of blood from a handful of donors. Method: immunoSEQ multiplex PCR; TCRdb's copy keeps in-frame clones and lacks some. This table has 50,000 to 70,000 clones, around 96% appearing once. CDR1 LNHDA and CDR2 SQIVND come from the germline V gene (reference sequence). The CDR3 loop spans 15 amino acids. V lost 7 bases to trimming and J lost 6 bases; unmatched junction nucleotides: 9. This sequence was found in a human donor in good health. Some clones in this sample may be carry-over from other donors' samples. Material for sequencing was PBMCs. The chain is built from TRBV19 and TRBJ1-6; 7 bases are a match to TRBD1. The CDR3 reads CASTTQGISNSPLHF. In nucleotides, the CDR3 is TGTGCCAGTACCACACAGGGGATCAGTAATTCACCCCTCCACTTT. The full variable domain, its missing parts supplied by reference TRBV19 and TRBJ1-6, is DGGITQSPKYLFRKEGQNVTLSCEQNLNHDAMYWYRQDPGQGLRLIYYSQIVNDFQKGDIAEGYSVSREKKESFPLTVTSAQKNPTAFYLCASTTQGISNSPLHFGNGTRLTVT.